A selection of T cell receptor beta chains follows, all from one sample in a study of beta chain features in type 1 diabetes. Some clones are missing from TCRdb's copy, which holds only in-frame ones; the method was immunoSEQ multiplex PCR. The sample has 200,000 to 300,000 clones, approximately 15% seen once; the top ten hold approximately 0.021%. Sequencing input: naive CD4+ T cells from blood. These receptors came from a man aged 25-45 years with type 1 diabetes. Both conserved end residues are part of each CDR3. A D gene is named only where the DNA matches it firmly. Clone size is shown for a subset of rows, as once, few, many or a class of expanded clone.

D | size | J | V | CDR3 | DNA
. | . | TRBJ1-2 | TRBV11-2 | CASSLGLDGYTF | TGTGCCAGCAGCCTTGGACTTGATGGCTACACCTTC
. | few | TRBJ1-4 | TRBV5-1 | CASSLDGLNEKLFF | TGCGCCAGCAGCTTGGACGGACTTAATGAAAAACTGTTTTTT
. | . | TRBJ2-6 | TRBV2 | CASSEAPRGANVLTF | TGTGCCAGCAGTGAAGCCCCCCGGGGGGCCAACGTCCTGACTTTC
. | few | TRBJ2-5 | TRBV6-1 | CASSEEVAETQYF | TGTGCCAGCAGTGAAGAGGTAGCGGAGACCCAGTACTTC
TRBD1 | . | TRBJ1-4 | TRBV29-1 | CSAGTGAEKLFF | TGCAGCGCCGGGACAGGGGCGGAAAAACTGTTTTTT
. | . | TRBJ1-5 | TRBV19 | CASSIEDTYQPQHF | TGTGCCAGTAGTATAGAGGACACCTATCAGCCCCAGCATTTT
TRBD1 | . | TRBJ1-1 | TRBV30 | CAWRFRDRLNTEAFF | TGTGCCTGGAGGTTCCGGGACAGGCTGAACACTGAAGCTTTCTTT
. | . | TRBJ2-7 | TRBV7-2 | CASSHQGAYEQYF | TGTGCCAGCAGCCATCAGGGTGCCTACGAGCAGTACTTC
TRBD2 | . | TRBJ2-3 | TRBV7-2 | CASSPGLAGGPGTQYF | TGTGCCAGCAGCCCAGGACTAGCGGGAGGGCCGGGCACGCAGTATTTT
. | . | TRBJ2-5 | TRBV6-1 | CASSPQDIYQETQYF | TGTGCCAGCAGCCCACAAGATATCTACCAAGAGACCCAGTACTTC
. | . | TRBJ1-5 | TRBV5-1 | CASSIDSSNQPQHF | TGCGCCAGCAGCATTGACAGTAGCAATCAGCCCCAGCATTTT
TRBD2 | few | TRBJ2-1 | TRBV4-1 | CASSQTNSEGGGPNEQFF | TGCGCCAGCAGCCAAACGAACTCGGAAGGCGGGGGACCCAATGAGCAGTTCTTC
. | few | TRBJ2-5 | TRBV11-2 | CASRAPGRETQYF | TGTGCCAGCAGGGCTCCAGGGCGGGAGACCCAGTACTTC
TRBD2 | . | TRBJ2-1 | TRBV6-5 | CASRPLGLAQNEQFF | TGTGCCAGCAGACCCCTTGGACTAGCCCAGAATGAGCAGTTCTTC
TRBD1 | . | TRBJ1-1 | TRBV5-4 | CASSFSDRGTEAFF | TGTGCCAGCAGCTTCTCGGACAGGGGGACTGAAGCTTTCTTT
TRBD1 | . | TRBJ2-6 | TRBV4-2 | CASSPTGTGSTSFSGANVLTF | TGTGCCAGCAGCCCGACCGGGACAGGGTCCACTTCCTTCTCTGGGGCCAACGTCCTGACTTTC
. | . | TRBJ2-5 | TRBV4-1 | CASSQRGGGETQYF | TGCGCCAGCAGCCAGCGAGGGGGTGGGGAGACCCAGTACTTC
. | few | TRBJ2-5 | TRBV21-1 | CASSKVGTSGTQETQYF | TGTGCCAGCAGCAAAGTTGGGACTAGCGGGACCCAAGAGACCCAGTACTTC
. | . | TRBJ1-2 | TRBV19 | CASSVRGPSYGYTF | TGTGCCAGTAGTGTACGAGGGCCAAGCTATGGCTACACCTTC
TRBD1 | . | TRBJ1-2 | TRBV9 | CASSAGDSRDGYTF | TGTGCCAGCAGCGCGGGGGACAGCCGCGATGGCTACACCTTC
. | . | TRBJ2-3 | TRBV29-1 | CSVVSPGNTDTQYF | TGCAGCGTTGTCTCCCCGGGTAACACAGATACGCAGTATTTT
. | . | TRBJ1-4 | TRBV7-2 | CASSLERGEKLFF | TGTGCCAGCAGCTTAGAAAGGGGGGAAAAACTGTTTTTT
TRBD2 | few | TRBJ2-3 | TRBV4-2 | CASSHGGITDTQYF | TGTGCCAGCAGCCACGGGGGGATCACAGATACGCAGTATTTT
. | few | TRBJ2-6 | TRBV7-9 | CASQHWPSGANVLTF | TGTGCCAGCCAACATTGGCCCTCTGGGGCCAACGTCCTGACTTTC
. | few | TRBJ2-7 | TRBV30 | CAWSAKLGGLAYF | TGTGCCTGGAGTGCCAAGTTAGGGGGATTGGCGTACTTC
. | few | TRBJ2-7 | TRBV5-4 | CASKRWAGSPSGEQYF | TGTGCCAGCAAGAGGTGGGCGGGGTCCCCCTCGGGCGAGCAGTACTTC
. | once | TRBJ2-7 | TRBV30 | CAWSAWHSSAYEQYF | TGTGCCTGGAGTGCATGGCACAGCTCGGCCTACGAGCAGTACTTC
. | . | TRBJ1-1 | TRBV5-1 | CASSFNRESNTEAFF | TGCGCCAGCAGCTTCAACAGGGAGAGCAACACTGAAGCTTTCTTT
TRBD2 | . | TRBJ2-7 | TRBV25-1 | CASSRYPGLLLHEQYF | TGTGCCAGCAGCCGATACCCGGGACTACTTCTCCACGAGCAGTACTTC
. | . | TRBJ2-7 | TRBV6-1 | CASSEDRTGEQYF | TGTGCCAGCAGTGAAGACAGGACGGGCGAGCAGTACTTC